These 6 T cell receptor beta chains came from one sample sequenced in a study of neoadjuvant anti-PD-1 for oral cavity cancer (dated by TCRdb to the early 2020s). Interpreted using the paper, the time point label stands for: after neoadjuvant nivolumab, at surgical resection. Preparation of the library involved the immunoSEQ multiplex PCR assay. TCRdb took over this immuneACCESS table, retaining in-frame rearrangements with V and J assigned. Such tables are incomplete; in checked studies, under half of the missing clones stem from an unresolved V gene, and the remainder is unexplained. The sample table holds approximately 8,400 clones, of which 70% to 80% were seen once. The ten biggest clones cover under 4.5% of the sample. Sample: PBMCs, taken after nivolumab (anti-PD-1) treatment. Receptor source: a person between 40 and 85 years old with oral cavity squamous cell carcinoma.

This chain uses TRBV19 with TRBJ1-5, with 7 bases that match TRBD1. Germline V gene lookup returns CDR1 LNHDA and CDR2 SQIVND (reference sequence). This CDR3 has 14 residues. V dropped 8 bases and J dropped 2; count of bases not matched to a gene: 6. The CDR3 sequence: CASSRQGGNQPQHF. In DNA form, the CDR3 reads TGTGCCAGTTCCCGACAGGGAGGCAATCAGCCCCAGCATTTT.

The rearrangement joins TRBV19 to TRBJ2-3; maybe TRBD2 (5 bases). The CDR3 covers 14 residues. V was shortened by 5 bases and J by 6 bases, with 15 bases between the two germline ends. CDR1 is LNHDA and CDR2 is SQIVND in the germline V gene (reference sequence). Here the CDR3 DNA reads TGTGCCAGTAGTTCCGGACTTAGCGTGGATACGCAGTATTTT. Translation gives CASSSGLSVDTQYF.

CDR3 DNA: TGCGCCAGCAGCCTGACAGGGATCCTCTCTGGAAACACCATATATTTT. This translates into CASSLTGILSGNTIYF. The chain recombines TRBV5-1 with TRBJ1-3; TRBD1 matches at 7 bases. The CDR3 runs 16 residues. Germline CDR1 reads SGHRS; CDR2 reads YFSETQ. V dropped 4 bases and J dropped 0; count of bases not matched to a gene: 7.

This chain connects TRBV27 to TRBJ2-1; TRBD1 agrees at 9 bases. CDR3 length equals 16 residues. V shed 5 bases, J shed 0 bases, and the junction held 5 bases outside the gene matches. CDR1 is MNHEY and CDR2 is SMNVEV in the germline V gene (reference sequence). The CDR3 here is CASSPRQGVSYNEQFF. The CDR3 DNA is TGTGCCAGCAGTCCCCGACAGGGGGTCTCCTACAATGAGCAGTTCTTC.

CDR3 sequence (DNA): TGTGCCAGTAGACCGGGACGGAACTCTGGAAACACCATATATTTT. It is translated as CASRPGRNSGNTIYF. The chain couples TRBV19 to TRBJ1-3; the D gene is possibly TRBD1 (5 bases). In germline, CDR1 is LNHDA, CDR2 SQIVND (reference sequence). The CDR3 runs 15 residues. Trimming stripped 6 bases from V and 0 bases from J, with 12 bases between.

The gene calls are TRBV4-1 and TRBJ2-5; 11 bases fit TRBD2. The CDR3 has 15 residues. CDR1 MGHRA and CDR2 YSYEKL come from the germline V gene. J was trimmed by 4 bases and V by 1 base; bases with no gene match: 2. The CDR3 reads CASSQGTSGLETQYF. CDR3 DNA sequence: TGCGCCAGCAGCCAAGGGACTAGCGGGTTAGAGACCCAGTACTTC.